This entry is about one T cell receptor beta chain. The CDR3 contains 14 residues. Germline CDR1 reads WNHNN; CDR2 reads SYGVQD (reference sequence). Trimming cost V 0 bases and J 3 bases, with 8 bases left between them. The sample originates from a study of blood T cell repertoires in COVID-19. This table comes from immunoSEQ multiplex PCR, and its TCRdb copy is limited to in-frame clones, with some not included. This table holds roughly 230,000 clones, around 84% found once. The sequencing sample was made of PBMCs or T cells enriched from blood (not recorded which). The chain links TRBV10-1 to TRBJ1-1, with D uncertain. The sequence derives from a woman aged 45-59 years who had been exposed to COVID-19. CDR3 nucleotide sequence: TGCGCCAGCAGTGAGTCAAGCGCCGACACTGAAGCTTTCTTT. As protein: CASSESSADTEAFF.